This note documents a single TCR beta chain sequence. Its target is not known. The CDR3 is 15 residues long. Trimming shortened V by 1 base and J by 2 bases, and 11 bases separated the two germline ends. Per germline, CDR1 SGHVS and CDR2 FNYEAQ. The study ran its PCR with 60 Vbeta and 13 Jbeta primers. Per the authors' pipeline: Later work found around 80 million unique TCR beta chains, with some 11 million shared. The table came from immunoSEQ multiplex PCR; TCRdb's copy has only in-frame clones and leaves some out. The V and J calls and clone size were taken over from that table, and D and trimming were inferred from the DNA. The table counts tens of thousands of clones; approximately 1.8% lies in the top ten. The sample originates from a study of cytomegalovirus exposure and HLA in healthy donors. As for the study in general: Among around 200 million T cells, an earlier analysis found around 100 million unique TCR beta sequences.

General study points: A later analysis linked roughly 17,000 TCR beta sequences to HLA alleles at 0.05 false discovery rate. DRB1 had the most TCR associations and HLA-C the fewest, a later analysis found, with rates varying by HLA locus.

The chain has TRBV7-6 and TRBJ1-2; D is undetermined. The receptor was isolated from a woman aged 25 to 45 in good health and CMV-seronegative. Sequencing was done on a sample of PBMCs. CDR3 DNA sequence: TGTGCCAGCAGCTTAGGAGGCCAATCCAACTATGGCTACACCTTC. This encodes CASSLGGQSNYGYTF.